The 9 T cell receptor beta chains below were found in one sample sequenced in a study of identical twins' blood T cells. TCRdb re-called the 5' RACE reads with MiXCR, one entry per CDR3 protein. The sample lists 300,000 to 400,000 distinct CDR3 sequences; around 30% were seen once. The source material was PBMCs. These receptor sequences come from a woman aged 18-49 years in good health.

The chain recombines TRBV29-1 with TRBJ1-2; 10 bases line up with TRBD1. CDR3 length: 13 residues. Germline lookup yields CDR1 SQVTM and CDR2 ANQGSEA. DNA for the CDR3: TGCATCGCGACAGGGGGCCGTGGCTATGGCTACACCTTC. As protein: CIATGGRGYGYTF.

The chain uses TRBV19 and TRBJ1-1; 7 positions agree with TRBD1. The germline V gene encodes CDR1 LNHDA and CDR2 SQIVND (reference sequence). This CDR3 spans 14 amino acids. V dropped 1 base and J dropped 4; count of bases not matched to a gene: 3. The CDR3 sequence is CASSIGNRGTEAFF. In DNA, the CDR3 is TGTGCCAGTAGTATAGGAAACAGGGGCACTGAAGCTTTCTTT.

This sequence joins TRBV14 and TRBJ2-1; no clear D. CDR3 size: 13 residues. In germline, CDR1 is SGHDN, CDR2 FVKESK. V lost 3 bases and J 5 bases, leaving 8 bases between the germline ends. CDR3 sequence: CASSQFADNEQFF. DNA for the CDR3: TGTGCCAGCAGCCAGTTTGCAGACAATGAGCAGTTCTTC. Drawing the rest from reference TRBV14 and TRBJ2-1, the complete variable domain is EAGVTQFPSHSVIEKGQTVTLRCDPISGHDNLYWYRRVMGKEIKFLLHFVKESKQDESGMPNNRFLAERTGGTYSTLKVQPAELEDSGVYFCASSQFADNEQFFGPGTRLTVL.

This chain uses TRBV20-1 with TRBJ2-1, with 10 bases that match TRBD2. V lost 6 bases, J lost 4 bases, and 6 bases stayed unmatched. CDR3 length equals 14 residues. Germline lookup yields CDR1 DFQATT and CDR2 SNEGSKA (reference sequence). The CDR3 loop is CSAARLAGYNEQFF. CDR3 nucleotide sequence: TGCAGTGCCGCAAGACTAGCGGGTTACAATGAGCAGTTCTTC.

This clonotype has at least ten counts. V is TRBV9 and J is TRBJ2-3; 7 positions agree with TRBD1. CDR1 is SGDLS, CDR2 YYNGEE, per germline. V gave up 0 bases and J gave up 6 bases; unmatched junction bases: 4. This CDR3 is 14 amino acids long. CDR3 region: CASSVVGGRDTQYF. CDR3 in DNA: TGTGCCAGCAGCGTAGTAGGGGGCCGGGATACGCAGTATTTT.

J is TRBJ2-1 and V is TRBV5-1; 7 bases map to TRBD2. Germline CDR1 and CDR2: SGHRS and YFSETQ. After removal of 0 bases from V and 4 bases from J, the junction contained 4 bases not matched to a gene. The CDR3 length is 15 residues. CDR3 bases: TGCGCCAGCAGCTTGGCGCTAGCGGAATACAATGAGCAGTTCTTC. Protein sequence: CASSLALAEYNEQFF.

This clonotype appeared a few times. As DNA, the CDR3 is TGCAGTGCTTCACAGGGGGGAGAGACCCAGTACTTC. The encoded protein is CSASQGGETQYF. The chain uses TRBV20-1 and TRBJ2-5; the match to TRBD1 covers 8 bases. J lost 4 bases, V lost 5 bases, and 3 bases had no gene match. The CDR3 length is 12 residues. The germline V gene encodes CDR1 DFQATT and CDR2 SNEGSKA (reference sequence).

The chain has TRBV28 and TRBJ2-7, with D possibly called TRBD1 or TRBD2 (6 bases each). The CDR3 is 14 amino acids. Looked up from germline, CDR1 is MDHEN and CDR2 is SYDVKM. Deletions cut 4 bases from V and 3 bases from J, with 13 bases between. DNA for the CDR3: TGTGCCAGCAGTTATGGGGGGACACACTACGAGCAGTACTTC. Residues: CASSYGGTHYEQYF.

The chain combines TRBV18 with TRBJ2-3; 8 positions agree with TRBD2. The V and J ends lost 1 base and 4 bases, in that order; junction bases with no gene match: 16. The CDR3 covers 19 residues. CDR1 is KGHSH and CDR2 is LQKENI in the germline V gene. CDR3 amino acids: CASSPLGLASNSFPDTQYF. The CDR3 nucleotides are TGTGCCAGCTCACCACTTGGACTAGCTTCGAACTCCTTCCCAGATACGCAGTATTTT.